This is a list of T cell receptor beta chains from one sample in a study of beta chain features in type 1 diabetes. This table comes from immunoSEQ multiplex PCR, and its TCRdb copy is limited to in-frame clones, with some not included. Of fewer than 450,000 clones listed, approximately 15% are singletons. Input material: naive CD4+ T cells from blood. The source is a woman aged 18-29 years with type 1 diabetes. CDR3s include the opening cysteine and the closing phenylalanine or tryptophan. Each record gives: V gene, clone size, D gene, J gene, CDR3 protein, CDR3 DNA. The D gene is left open where the match is weak. Only part of the rows carry a size: once, few, many, or a class if the clone is expanded.

v_call: TRBV19; clone_size: few; d_call: TRBD1; j_call: TRBJ2-2; cdr3_aa: CASSIWTGERGELFF; cdr3_nt: TGTGCCAGTAGTATCTGGACAGGGGAGCGCGGGGAGCTGTTTTTT
v_call: TRBV5-6; clone_size: few; d_call: TRBD1; j_call: TRBJ2-5; cdr3_aa: CASSLGTGSRQETQYF; cdr3_nt: TGTGCCAGCAGCTTGGGGACAGGGTCCCGCCAAGAGACCCAGTACTTC
v_call: TRBV5-1; clone_size: few; d_call: -; j_call: TRBJ1-2; cdr3_aa: CASSFEQAGYTF; cdr3_nt: TGCGCCAGCAGCTTCGAGCAGGCCGGCTACACCTTC
v_call: TRBV5-4; clone_size: -; d_call: -; j_call: TRBJ1-2; cdr3_aa: CASSRDTLDGYTF; cdr3_nt: TGTGCCAGCAGCAGGGACACCCTCGATGGCTACACCTTC
v_call: TRBV18; clone_size: -; d_call: TRBD1; j_call: TRBJ1-4; cdr3_aa: CASSRQGTNEKLFF; cdr3_nt: TGTGCCAGCTCACGACAGGGAACTAATGAAAAACTGTTTTTT
v_call: TRBV20-1; clone_size: few; d_call: -; j_call: TRBJ2-1; cdr3_aa: CSATANNEQFF; cdr3_nt: TGCAGTGCGACAGCTAACAATGAGCAGTTCTTC
v_call: TRBV5-1; clone_size: few; d_call: TRBD1; j_call: TRBJ2-3; cdr3_aa: CASSFDRVGADTQYF; cdr3_nt: TGCGCCAGCAGCTTCGACAGGGTCGGGGCAGATACGCAGTATTTT
v_call: TRBV28; clone_size: -; d_call: TRBD2; j_call: TRBJ2-7; cdr3_aa: CASRPGLANDEQYF; cdr3_nt: TGTGCCAGCAGGCCGGGACTAGCAAACGACGAGCAGTACTTC
v_call: TRBV28; clone_size: few; d_call: -; j_call: TRBJ2-1; cdr3_aa: CASSLWGDGSYNEQFF; cdr3_nt: TGTGCCAGCAGTTTATGGGGCGATGGGTCCTACAATGAGCAGTTCTTC
v_call: TRBV21-1; clone_size: -; d_call: -; j_call: TRBJ2-3; cdr3_aa: CASSRDPGAASTDTQYF; cdr3_nt: TGTGCCAGCAGCAGAGACCCAGGGGCGGCTAGCACAGATACGCAGTATTTT
v_call: TRBV29-1; clone_size: few; d_call: TRBD1; j_call: TRBJ2-2; cdr3_aa: CSVEDRGELFF; cdr3_nt: TGCAGCGTTGAGGACAGGGGGGAGCTGTTTTTT
v_call: TRBV5-1; clone_size: -; d_call: TRBD1; j_call: TRBJ2-2; cdr3_aa: CASSLSQGAPNTGELFF; cdr3_nt: TGCGCCAGCAGCTTGTCCCAGGGGGCGCCGAACACCGGGGAGCTGTTTTTT
v_call: TRBV6-1; clone_size: -; d_call: -; j_call: TRBJ2-5; cdr3_aa: CASSSSGTRQETQYF; cdr3_nt: TGTGCCAGCAGTTCGTCCGGGACACGACAAGAGACCCAGTACTTC
v_call: TRBV29-1; clone_size: few; d_call: -; j_call: TRBJ2-1; cdr3_aa: CSVEGTSYNEQFF; cdr3_nt: TGCAGCGTTGAGGGCACATCCTACAATGAGCAGTTCTTC
v_call: TRBV19; clone_size: -; d_call: TRBD2; j_call: TRBJ2-1; cdr3_aa: CASSQLAGVDNEQFF; cdr3_nt: TGTGCCAGTAGCCAGCTAGCGGGAGTGGACAATGAGCAGTTCTTC
v_call: TRBV9; clone_size: few; d_call: TRBD1; j_call: TRBJ2-6; cdr3_aa: CASSPGTGLLGGANVLTF; cdr3_nt: TGTGCCAGCAGCCCTGGGACAGGTCTCTTGGGGGGGGCCAACGTCCTGACTTTC
v_call: TRBV2; clone_size: -; d_call: TRBD1; j_call: TRBJ1-1; cdr3_aa: CASSLRQGETEAFF; cdr3_nt: TGTGCCAGCAGCCTCCGACAGGGGGAAACTGAAGCTTTCTTT
v_call: TRBV5-4; clone_size: -; d_call: -; j_call: TRBJ2-3; cdr3_aa: CASSLVNSPSTDTQYF; cdr3_nt: TGTGCCAGCAGCTTGGTTAACAGCCCTAGCACAGATACGCAGTATTTT
v_call: TRBV30; clone_size: few; d_call: -; j_call: TRBJ1-3; cdr3_aa: CAWMRPGRTIYF; cdr3_nt: TGTGCCTGGATGCGACCAGGCCGCACCATATATTTT
v_call: TRBV7-9; clone_size: -; d_call: -; j_call: TRBJ1-2; cdr3_aa: CASSLALSGHYGYTF; cdr3_nt: TGTGCCAGCAGCTTAGCGCTTTCAGGGCACTATGGCTACACCTTC
v_call: TRBV28; clone_size: -; d_call: TRBD2; j_call: TRBJ2-7; cdr3_aa: CASSFYPSGTYEQYF; cdr3_nt: TGTGCCAGCAGTTTTTATCCTAGCGGGACGTACGAGCAGTACTTC
v_call: TRBV5-1; clone_size: few; d_call: TRBD1; j_call: TRBJ2-4; cdr3_aa: CASSLEGWTGINIQYF; cdr3_nt: TGCGCCAGCAGCTTGGAGGGGTGGACAGGAATAAACATTCAGTACTTC
v_call: TRBV27; clone_size: -; d_call: -; j_call: TRBJ2-3; cdr3_aa: CASSLLFTDTQYF; cdr3_nt: TGTGCCAGCAGTTTATTATTTACAGATACGCAGTATTTT
v_call: TRBV7-2; clone_size: -; d_call: -; j_call: TRBJ2-3; cdr3_aa: CASSLASGTSTDTQYF; cdr3_nt: TGTGCCAGCAGCTTAGCCTCGGGAACTAGCACAGATACGCAGTATTTT
v_call: TRBV9; clone_size: -; d_call: -; j_call: TRBJ1-3; cdr3_aa: CASSVGQGTGNTIYF; cdr3_nt: TGTGCCAGCAGCGTAGGGCAGGGTACTGGAAACACCATATATTTT
v_call: TRBV9; clone_size: -; d_call: -; j_call: TRBJ2-5; cdr3_aa: CASSREYRETQYF; cdr3_nt: TGTGCCAGCAGCCGAGAGTACCGGGAGACCCAGTACTTC
v_call: TRBV30; clone_size: -; d_call: -; j_call: TRBJ2-3; cdr3_aa: CAWSAPSRRGDTQYF; cdr3_nt: TGTGCCTGGAGCGCCCCTAGCCGGCGAGGGGATACGCAGTATTTT
v_call: TRBV9; clone_size: -; d_call: TRBD1; j_call: TRBJ1-4; cdr3_aa: CASSSYGTGYEKLFF; cdr3_nt: TGTGCCAGCAGCTCCTACGGGACAGGGTATGAAAAACTGTTTTTT
v_call: TRBV2; clone_size: few; d_call: TRBD1; j_call: TRBJ1-5; cdr3_aa: CASSGQGNLVNQPQHF; cdr3_nt: TGTGCCAGCAGTGGACAGGGGAATTTGGTGAATCAGCCCCAGCATTTT
v_call: TRBV7-3; clone_size: few; d_call: TRBD2; j_call: TRBJ2-1; cdr3_aa: CASSLPTGLGQIGEQFF; cdr3_nt: TGTGCCAGCAGCCTCCCGACGGGACTAGGTCAGATAGGGGAGCAGTTCTTC
v_call: TRBV30; clone_size: -; d_call: TRBD1; j_call: TRBJ1-1; cdr3_aa: CAWSPQGQGRTEAFF; cdr3_nt: TGTGCCTGGAGCCCCCAGGGACAGGGGCGGACTGAAGCTTTCTTT
v_call: TRBV7-9; clone_size: -; d_call: -; j_call: TRBJ2-3; cdr3_aa: CASSPSGNTDTQYF; cdr3_nt: TGTGCCAGCAGCCCAAGCGGAAACACAGATACGCAGTATTTT
v_call: TRBV10-3; clone_size: -; d_call: -; j_call: TRBJ2-1; cdr3_aa: CATGFGGVDEQFF; cdr3_nt: TGTGCCACCGGTTTCGGAGGGGTCGATGAGCAGTTCTTC
v_call: TRBV7-9; clone_size: few; d_call: -; j_call: TRBJ1-2; cdr3_aa: CASSSDGIHDGYTF; cdr3_nt: TGTGCCAGCAGCTCGGACGGGATACACGATGGCTACACCTTC
v_call: TRBV11-2; clone_size: -; d_call: -; j_call: TRBJ1-5; cdr3_aa: CASSSKPGGNQPQHF; cdr3_nt: TGTGCCAGCAGCTCCAAGCCTGGCGGTAATCAGCCCCAGCATTTT
v_call: TRBV28; clone_size: few; d_call: -; j_call: TRBJ2-1; cdr3_aa: CASRPRSYNEQFF; cdr3_nt: TGTGCCAGCCGCCCCCGGAGCTACAATGAGCAGTTCTTC
v_call: TRBV5-1; clone_size: -; d_call: -; j_call: TRBJ2-2; cdr3_aa: CASSLYGVHTGELFF; cdr3_nt: TGCGCCAGCAGCCTTTACGGGGTTCACACCGGGGAGCTGTTTTTT
v_call: TRBV27; clone_size: -; d_call: TRBD1; j_call: TRBJ1-2; cdr3_aa: CASSSGGLYGYTF; cdr3_nt: TGTGCCAGCAGTTCAGGGGGTCTCTATGGCTACACCTTC
v_call: TRBV6-5; clone_size: few; d_call: TRBD1; j_call: TRBJ1-5; cdr3_aa: CASSLTGTGQPQHF; cdr3_nt: TGTGCCAGCAGCCTGACAGGGACGGGTCAGCCCCAGCATTTT
v_call: TRBV15; clone_size: -; d_call: TRBD1; j_call: TRBJ2-5; cdr3_aa: CATSSGTAQETQYF; cdr3_nt: TGTGCCACCAGCAGCGGGACAGCACAAGAGACCCAGTACTTC
v_call: TRBV5-1; clone_size: -; d_call: TRBD2; j_call: TRBJ2-3; cdr3_aa: CASSLESSGSPGDTQYF; cdr3_nt: TGCGCCAGCAGCTTGGAAAGTAGCGGGAGCCCGGGGGATACGCAGTATTTT
v_call: TRBV2; clone_size: -; d_call: -; j_call: TRBJ1-5; cdr3_aa: CASSASDQGNQPQHF; cdr3_nt: TGTGCCAGCAGTGCATCTGATCAGGGGAATCAGCCCCAGCATTTT
v_call: TRBV11-2; clone_size: -; d_call: TRBD2; j_call: TRBJ2-1; cdr3_aa: CASSLTSGSYNEQFF; cdr3_nt: TGTGCCAGCAGCTTAACTAGCGGTTCCTACAATGAGCAGTTCTTC
v_call: TRBV25-1; clone_size: few; d_call: -; j_call: TRBJ1-4; cdr3_aa: CASSSAEGGGEKLFF; cdr3_nt: TGTGCCAGCAGTTCCGCTGAGGGAGGTGGTGAAAAACTGTTTTTT
v_call: TRBV7-3; clone_size: few; d_call: TRBD2; j_call: TRBJ2-5; cdr3_aa: CASSLIDTPSGHQETQYF; cdr3_nt: TGTGCCAGCAGCTTAATCGACACACCTAGCGGGCACCAAGAGACCCAGTACTTC
v_call: TRBV15; clone_size: -; d_call: TRBD2; j_call: TRBJ2-1; cdr3_aa: CATSPPGLAEGDEQFF; cdr3_nt: TGTGCCACCAGCCCCCCCGGACTAGCGGAAGGAGATGAGCAGTTCTTC
v_call: TRBV28; clone_size: -; d_call: -; j_call: TRBJ2-1; cdr3_aa: CASTQSGTPSSYNEQFF; cdr3_nt: TGTGCCAGCACCCAATCGGGGACACCGAGCTCCTACAATGAGCAGTTCTTC
v_call: TRBV6-5; clone_size: -; d_call: TRBD1; j_call: TRBJ2-1; cdr3_aa: CASSFMTGGLHDEQFF; cdr3_nt: TGTGCCAGCAGTTTCATGACAGGGGGTCTCCACGATGAGCAGTTCTTC
v_call: TRBV30; clone_size: few; d_call: TRBD1; j_call: TRBJ2-2; cdr3_aa: CARLPGQGGELFF; cdr3_nt: TGTGCTCGACTCCCCGGACAGGGCGGGGAGCTGTTTTTT